Sequencing of this T cell receptor (beta chain) was carried out in a study of PD-1 blockade in classical Hodgkin lymphoma (dated by TCRdb to the early 2020s). At the level of the whole study: Nivolumab dosing was 3 mg/kg intravenously every 2 weeks, continuing until either disease progression or unacceptable toxicity. A peripheral blood immune signature of response to PD-1 blockade in classical Hodgkin lymphoma was defined using TCR beta sequencing and CyTOF.

General conclusions and limits of the study: The study was limited to a single clinical trial cohort, and causes of repertoire differences, possibly disease activity or prior therapy, remained undefined. By C4D1, a significant rise was seen in CD4+ TCR diversity but not in CD8+ TCR diversity (p=0.0027 vs p=0.16), and the rise was most apparent among complete responders (p=0.02). Baseline TCR diversity was reported to be lower in newly diagnosed patients than in healthy donors, and even lower in relapsed/refractory patients. Trial patients achieving complete response had baseline diversity similar to newly diagnosed patients, whereas partial responders and progressors had significantly lower diversity. Lower diversity was seen in patients whose nivolumab began less than 1 year after ASCT, and these patients were left out of later analyses so that immune reconstitution would not confound the results.

The trim is 0 bases for V and 10 bases for J, with a gap of 10 bases between the germline ends. The germline V gene (reference sequence) provides CDR1 MNHNY and CDR2 SVGAGI. The CDR3, from cysteine to phenylalanine, totals 13 residues. Of the read, only the CDR3 DNA is kept; its 39 bases are in frame from base 1. The time point label of this sample denotes: cycle 1 day 1 (C1D1), immediately before nivolumab initiation. Every trial patient had relapsed after autologous stem cell transplantation, and cohorts A, B and C differed in prior brentuximab vedotin exposure. The trial cohort was composed of some 57 patients with relapsed/refractory classical Hodgkin lymphoma, for whom complete response, partial response or progressive disease was recorded as best overall response. Single-agent nivolumab was administered to trial patients in the multi-cohort phase II CheckMate 205 trial. An independent review committee assessed best overall response by applying the 2007 International Working Group response criteria. PBMCs from the trial were collected at three points: immediately before nivolumab initiation (C1D1), and during therapy at cycle 2 day 1 and cycle 4 day 1. Peripheral blood was collected in 8 mL Vacutainer Cell Preparation Tubes, from which PBMCs were isolated by centrifugation and then cryopreserved.

Only a few counts were recorded for this clone. Its antigen is still unknown. Nothing much larger sits one base from this clone, and base qualities are not available. The Qiagen DNeasy kit was used to extract genomic DNA from unsorted PBMCs and from the negatively selected CD4+ and CD8+ fractions. TCR beta CDR3 regions were subjected to amplification by immunoSEQ multiplex PCR with primers that anneal to V and J segments. A synthetic immune receptor repertoire was used to minimize amplification bias, and any residual bias was removed computationally once sequencing was done. The authors processed their data as follows. Custom Python scripts were used to quantify repertoire diversity as the Shannon entropy index. The unsorted, CD4+ and CD8+ repertoires were each analyzed separately, with the exception of combined analyses, where CD4+ and CD8+ sequences were merged in silico. A clone counted as expanded when the clone's frequency after treatment rose at least 2-fold relative to C1D1, and clones undetected at baseline were given a pseudocount of 0.5. Clones with 0 or 1 copy at C1D1 were defined as singleton clones, while clones with 2 or more copies were defined as non-singleton clones. Clones expanded in unsorted samples were assigned a CD4+, CD8+ or unknown annotation through matching of protein sequences in sorted samples from the same patient. Wilcoxon tests on paired samples were used to test diversity changes from C1D1 to C4D1. Not all clones reach the TCRdb copy of this immuneACCESS table, which keeps in-frame sequences only. Checked studies attribute under half of the gap to unresolved V genes and leave the rest unexplained. That table furnishes V, J and clone size, whereas the DNA furnished D and trimming. A total of 35,000 to 50,000 clones appear in this sample, 76% of them only once. The ten largest clones represent about 20% of the sample.

The input for sequencing was peripheral blood mononuclear cells (PBMCs), taken at baseline. This clonotype originated in a human donor with classical Hodgkin lymphoma. The rearrangement joined TRBV6-6 to TRBJ2-1, with no D gene named confidently. The sequenced DNA is TGTGCCAGCAGTTACTCGAGCGCCTACGAGCAGTTCTTC. It codes for CASSYSSAYEQFF.